The 3 T cell receptor beta chains reported below all come from one sample, sequenced in a study of T cell responses to AZD1222 COVID-19 vaccine (dated by TCRdb to about 2021). The protocol used for the library was the immunoSEQ multiplex PCR assay. This is the immuneACCESS table as TCRdb keeps it, with only in-frame sequences that have V and J called. A part of the clones is gone; compared with another copy, unresolved V genes explain less than half, and the rest is unexplained. The table for this sample lists tens of thousands of clones; 80% of them were counted only once. The ten largest make up 47% of the sample. Per the publication, the time point label means: about 28 days (+/-7) after the second vaccine dose. Here the sequenced sample was peripheral blood, taken 28 days after the second AZD1222 dose. The receptors here all came from an adult who received the AZD1222 COVID-19 vaccine.

The chain combines TRBV18 with TRBJ2-2, with unresolved D. This CDR3 region has 15 residues. The ends were cut back, 3 bases at V and 1 base at J, with 9 bases in the middle. Germline V lookup: CDR1 KGHSH, CDR2 LQKENI. This CDR3 is CASSPRVENTGELFF. As DNA, the CDR3 is TGTGCCAGCTCACCCCGGGTCGAGAACACCGGGGAGCTGTTTTTT.

The J gene is TRBJ2-1, the V gene TRBV5-1; D remains unclear. Between the trimmed V and J ends, which lost 4 bases and 5 bases, there was a span of 13 bases. The CDR3 is made up of 14 amino acids. Germline V gives CDR1 SGHRS, CDR2 YFSETQ. This CDR3 is CASSPRWGDNEQFF. DNA of the CDR3: TGCGCCAGCAGCCCCCGGTGGGGTGACAATGAGCAGTTCTTC.

The chain joins TRBV19 to TRBJ1-5; D is perhaps TRBD1 (5 bases). V lost 3 bases to trimming and J lost 5 bases, with 8 bases between them. The CDR3 is made up of 13 amino acids. Germline-derived CDR1 and CDR2 are LNHDA and SQIVND (reference sequence). The CDR3 nucleotides read TGTGCCAGTAGTATCACGGGGGATCAGCCCCAGCATTTT. Translated, it gives CASSITGDQPQHF.